Described below is a single TCR beta chain sequence and its context. The TCRbeta library incorporated unique molecular identifiers. TCRdb called the PCR reads again in MiXCR, with one record for every CDR3 protein. The sample consists of about 540,000 distinct CDR3 sequences, about 17% of them appearing once. This CDR3 comprises 15 residues. Germline V CDR1 and CDR2: DFQATT, SNEGSKA (reference sequence). After removal of 0 bases from V and 5 bases from J, the junction contained 9 bases not matched to a gene. These data are taken from a study of T-cell reconstitution after alpha-beta-depleted transplantation in children.

The receptor was derived from a human donor who donated a stem cell graft to a child with acute lymphoblastic leukemia. The material sequenced was PBMCs from the stem cell graft donor, taken from the stem cell graft. The V call is TRBV20-1, the J call TRBJ2-5, with TRBD1 matching 7 bases. The chain's CDR3 is CSARDLVGTAETQYF. CDR3 DNA: TGCAGTGCTAGAGATCTTGTCGGGACAGCCGAGACCCAGTACTTC.